This entry concerns a single TCR beta chain. The specificity of this receptor is unknown. Nothing much larger sits one base from this clone, and base qualities are not available. This same CDR3 is encoded by further DNA sequences in the sample. Deletion took 3 bases off V and 2 bases off J, with a span of 16 bases between the germline ends. The CDR3 contains 16 residues, cysteine and phenylalanine counted. Kept here is only the CDR3 DNA, which spans 48 bases and is read in frame from base 1. Via the germline V gene, CDR1 is ENHRY and CDR2 SYGVKD. The source of the sample is a study of T cell repertoires in urothelial bladder cancer (dated by TCRdb to about 2019). Regarding the research as a whole: Clinical stages of the 12 resected lesions were three cT0, three cTa, three cT1 and three cT2 or greater. Eleven to twelve patients with bladder lesions undergoing transurethral resection were identified prospectively. In the study, clonality of the TCR repertoire in bladder tumors was compared against clonality in benign bladder inflammation. A total of roughly eleven resected bladder lesions, made up of urothelial carcinoma (UC+) and benign (UC-) specimens, were studied.

The TCR beta chain CDR3 region was sequenced with the immunoSEQ assay. The study's processing was this. For each specimen, T-cell fraction, clonal dominance and maximum TCR clone frequency were calculated. Entries here come from immuneACCESS through TCRdb and include only in-frame sequences with V and J called. Some clones fail to appear in such tables; in the studies checked, an unresolved V gene covers under half of the shortfall, and the cause of the remainder is unknown. V and J calls and clone size are copied from that table; D and trimming were computed from the DNA. The sample contains 9,000 to 13,000 clones, around 68% of them found a single time. In total, the top ten clones hold approximately 7% of the sample. What the research found in general, with its limitations: Urothelial carcinoma specimens had a median of about 6,000 T cells, fewer than the median of around 26,000 seen in benign specimens. A single T-cell clone reached up to about 17% of infiltrating lymphocytes in carcinoma specimens, compared with 1.5% to 2% in benign specimens. Carcinoma specimens had a median tumor infiltrating lymphocyte percentage of 2%, while benign specimens had a median of 12%.

Resected bladder lesions that lacked urothelial carcinoma were classed as benign (UC-) specimens. Bladder lesion specimens were collected at transurethral resection and stored at -80C. DNA was isolated from bladder specimens obtained during transurethral resection. Material for sequencing was tumor-infiltrating cells from bladder cancer. The V and J segments used are TRBV10-3 and TRBJ1-1, with no D gene named confidently. The origin of this receptor is a human donor with a benign inflammatory bladder lesion. Read as DNA, the sequence is TGTGCCATCAGTGAATTAGGTGAAGGTTCCAACACTGAAGCTTTCTTT. Its amino acids are CAISELGEGSNTEAFF.